This entry lists 25 T cell receptor beta chains sequenced from one sample in a study of T cell clusters in autoimmune cytopenias. TRB was amplified from roughly 250 ng of peripheral blood genomic DNA per sample. One tube held mixed TRB-A and TRB-B primer pools for touch-down PCR. From its re-call of the multiplex PCR reads, TCRdb lists each CDR3 protein once, without DNA. This specimen shows some 12,000 distinct CDR3 sequences; the ten leading clones hold 3% to 3.5%. The sample taken for sequencing was peripheral blood. These receptor sequences come from a human donor with an autoimmune cytopenia or autoimmune hepatitis (not recorded which).

V is TRBV11-2 and J is TRBJ2-3; TCRdb returns TRBD1, unconfirmable since there is no DNA. The CDR3 loop spans 15 amino acids. Germline V gene data show CDR1 as SGHAT and CDR2 as FQNNGV. CDR3: CASSSWDRRTDTQYF. Full variable domain (outside the CDR3, taken from reference TRBV11-2 and TRBJ2-3): EAGVAQSPRYKIIEKRQSVAFWCNPISGHATLYWYQQILGQGPKLLIQFQNNGVVDDSQLPKDRFSAERLKGVDSTLKIQPAKLEDSAVYLCASSSWDRRTDTQYFGPGTRLTVL.

The V and J genes are TRBV15 and TRBJ1-1. Per the germline V gene, CDR1 is LNHNV and CDR2 is YYDKDF (reference sequence). The CDR3 sequence is 14 residues long. The chain's CDR3 is CATSRGAFNTEAFF.

Considering frequency, this clonotype is medium-sized (0.01 to 0.1%). The genes are TRBV29-1 and TRBJ2-7. In germline, CDR1 is SQVTM, CDR2 ANQGSEA. CDR3 size: 11 residues. The chain's CDR3 is CSVVTFYEQYF.

This chain links TRBV7-9 with TRBJ2-1; TCRdb reports TRBD2, a call that lacks DNA to check it against. Germline V gene sequence: CDR1 SEHNR, CDR2 FQNEAQ (reference sequence). CDR3 length: 15 amino acids. The CDR3 here is CASSSLAGVENEQFF.

This rearrangement joins TRBV5-5 to TRBJ2-5; TCRdb proposes TRBD2, but this gene call is untestable without DNA. CDR1 and CDR2 (germline): SGHKS, YYEKEE (reference sequence). The CDR3 runs to 16 residues. CDR3 protein: CASSQLLAGGGETQYF.

The chain recombines TRBV6-6 with TRBJ1-5; the TCRdb call, TRBD1, lacks DNA for checking. Germline CDR1 is MNHNY and CDR2 is SVGAGI (reference sequence). The CDR3 loop spans 14 amino acids. The CDR3 loop is CASTVQGAGQPQHF.

Judged by frequency, this clonotype is medium-sized. The gene calls are TRBV19 and TRBJ2-5; TCRdb's assignment of TRBD1 cannot be checked, as there is no DNA. The CDR3 runs to 15 residues. Germline CDR1 reads LNHDA; CDR2 reads SQIVND (reference sequence). CDR3 loop: CASSEQGLLGETQYF.

J is TRBJ1-5 and V is TRBV19; the D gene TCRdb calls, TRBD1, cannot be checked with no DNA. CDR1 is LNHDA and CDR2 is SQIVND in the germline V gene (reference sequence). This CDR3 region has 13 residues. CDR3 sequence reads: CASTTQGNQPQHF.

The chain couples TRBV5-1 to TRBJ1-5; TCRdb names TRBD1, which stays unverified in the absence of DNA. Germline CDR1 is SGHRS and CDR2 is YFSETQ. CDR3 size: 16 residues. The CDR3 loop reads CASSLVRRDRAQPQHF.

The chain employs TRBV10-3 and TRBJ2-3; TCRdb's D call, TRBD1, is unchecked because there is no DNA. The length of the CDR3 is 16 residues. Germline V gives CDR1 ENHRY, CDR2 SYGVKD. The CDR3 loop reads CAISESTQGARDTQYF.

Measured by frequency, this clonotype is medium-sized. J is TRBJ1-2 and V is TRBV29-1; TCRdb's D gene call, TRBD1, goes unchecked for lack of DNA. Per the germline V gene, CDR1 is SQVTM and CDR2 is ANQGSEA. The CDR3 consists of 12 residues. The CDR3 loop is CSVGEGVGGYTF.

V and J are TRBV15 and TRBJ1-2; TCRdb selects TRBD1, and the lack of DNA leaves this call unchecked. In germline, CDR1 is LNHNV, CDR2 YYDKDF (reference sequence). The CDR3 contains 14 residues. CDR3 in amino acids: CATSRGDRLYGYTF.

The chain carries TRBV13 and TRBJ2-2; the TCRdb call, TRBD1, lacks DNA for checking. CDR1 is PRHDT, CDR2 FYEKMQ, per germline (reference sequence). The CDR3 sequence is 17 residues long. The CDR3 protein is CASTLAYTGGDTGELFF.

The CDR3 spells CASSDSHYGYTF. This chain links TRBV6-2 or TRBV6-3 with TRBJ1-2; TCRdb reports TRBD1, a call that lacks DNA to check it against. The length of the CDR3 is 12 residues. CDR1 and CDR2 from the germline V gene are MNHEY and SVGEGT.

This clonotype ranks as medium-sized (0.01 to 0.1%) in terms of frequency. V usage is TRBV10-3 and J usage is TRBJ2-3; TCRdb indicates TRBD1, and absent DNA this call remains unverified. The CDR3 covers 14 residues. Germline CDR1 and CDR2: ENHRY and SYGVKD. The CDR3 region is CAIKDRGQGDTQYF.

The V and J genes are TRBV30 and TRBJ1-6; TCRdb selects TRBD1, and the lack of DNA leaves this call unchecked. Germline lookup yields CDR1 GTSNPN and CDR2 SVGIG (reference sequence). The CDR3 sequence is 14 residues long. This CDR3 reads CAWSTGTENSPLHF.

The CDR3 protein is CASSNPNTGAFNEQFF. The rearrangement uses TRBV6-6 and TRBJ2-1; TCRdb gives TRBD1 as the D gene, but with no DNA this cannot be confirmed. The length of the CDR3 is 16 residues. Germline CDR1 and CDR2: MNHNY and SVGAGI (reference sequence).

V is TRBV6-2 or TRBV6-3 and J is TRBJ2-2; the D gene TCRdb calls, TRBD2, cannot be checked with no DNA. Germline CDR1 MNHEY, CDR2 SVGEGT. This CDR3 region has 16 residues. CDR3 loop: CASSKRTSGNTGELFF.

The rearrangement joins TRBV19 to TRBJ2-7; TCRdb proposes TRBD1, but this gene call is untestable without DNA. CDR1 is LNHDA and CDR2 is SQIVND in the germline V gene (reference sequence). This CDR3 has 14 residues. The chain's CDR3 is CASSPSQGSYEQYF.

The chain has TRBV27 and TRBJ2-2; TCRdb indicates TRBD1, and absent DNA this call remains unverified. In germline, CDR1 is MNHEY, CDR2 SMNVEV (reference sequence). The CDR3 sequence is 16 residues long. The CDR3 region is CASKAYGAANTGELFF.

The gene calls are TRBV27 and TRBJ1-5. The germline gives CDR1 MNHEY, CDR2 SMNVEV (reference sequence). The CDR3 is 14 residues long. This CDR3 reads CASSAAGWNQPQHF.

This chain links TRBV19 with TRBJ1-1; TCRdb gives TRBD1 as the D gene, but with no DNA this cannot be confirmed. CDR3 size: 14 residues. CDR1 is LNHDA, CDR2 SQIVND, per germline (reference sequence). The CDR3 region is CASKDRAGNTEAFF.

By frequency, this clonotype is medium-sized. The chain joins TRBV30 to TRBJ2-2. CDR3 length equals 14 residues. CDR1 and CDR2 (germline): GTSNPN, SVGIG (reference sequence). The CDR3 spells CAWSVILNTGELFF.

The chain employs TRBV18 and TRBJ1-2. Germline V CDR1 and CDR2: KGHSH, LQKENI. This CDR3 has 17 residues. CDR3 residues: CASSPPGGAGLTGGYTF.

In terms of frequency, this clonotype is medium-sized (0.01 to 0.1%). The V call is TRBV19, the J call TRBJ2-1; TCRdb's D gene call, TRBD2, goes unchecked for lack of DNA. The CDR3 sequence is 17 residues long. Germline CDR1 is LNHDA and CDR2 is SQIVND (reference sequence). The CDR3 loop is CASSRTSGRAVYNEQFF.